These 24 T cell receptor beta chains were all obtained from the same sample, sequenced in a study of shared clonotypes between healthy human individuals. Profiling relied on immunoSEQ multiplex PCR, and the TCRdb table lists in-frame clones only, not all of them. Found here are more than 2 million clones, approximately 96% of them singletons; the top ten hold less than 0.15%. The sequencing input was naive CD4+ T cells sorted from blood. Specified subset: CD45RA+ positively selected. These receptors came from a man younger than 35 in good health.

This chain links TRBV29-1 with TRBJ1-2; D may be TRBD1 (6 bases). CDR1 is SQVTM and CDR2 is ANQGSEA in the germline V gene. Trimming stripped 3 bases from V and 4 bases from J, with 9 bases between. This CDR3 has 12 amino acids. The CDR3 here is CSVEGTPYGYTF. The CDR3 nucleotides are TGCAGCGTTGAGGGGACACCCTATGGCTACACCTTC.

This clone was detected a few times. V and J are TRBV10-1 and TRBJ1-6; D gene uncertain. CDR1 is WNHNN, CDR2 SYGVQD, per germline (reference sequence). V dropped 3 bases and J dropped 3 bases, with 15 bases sitting between them. This CDR3 comprises 17 residues. In DNA form, the CDR3 reads TGCGCCAGCAGTGAATCGGGGAGAGAGGTCTATAATTCACCCCTCCACTTT. Its protein is CASSESGREVYNSPLHF.

With regard to this clone: Other DNA sequences in the same sample also yield this CDR3. The chain has TRBV28 and TRBJ2-1; TRBD2 matches 7 bases. The CDR3 has 15 residues. Germline CDR1 and CDR2: MDHEN and SYDVKM. Losses at the gene ends were 5 bases for V and 0 bases for J; bases not matched to a gene: 4. The CDR3 is CASSLRTSSYNEQFF. CDR3 bases: TGTGCCAGCAGTCTCCGGACTAGCTCCTACAATGAGCAGTTCTTC.

The chain employs TRBV29-1 and TRBJ1-1; 7 bases are shared with TRBD1. CDR3 size: 13 residues. Trimming cost V 7 bases and J 5 bases; bases outside gene matches: 10. The germline V gene encodes CDR1 SQVTM and CDR2 ANQGSEA. CDR3 DNA sequence: TGCAGCGCCGGAAAGGGGGCTGAAACTGAAGCTTTCTTT. It codes for CSAGKGAETEAFF.

CDR3 coding DNA: TGTGCCAGCAGCGCTGTCCCGGGACAGGGGAATGAAAAACTGTTTTTT. Its protein is CASSAVPGQGNEKLFF. The V call is TRBV7-9, the J call TRBJ1-4, with TRBD1 matching 10 bases. The junction had 8 bases not matched to a gene; V was cut back by 5 bases and J by 5 bases. The germline CDR1 and CDR2 sequences are SEHNR and FQNEAQ (reference sequence). The CDR3 has 16 amino acids.

The chain combines TRBV10-3 with TRBJ2-7, with D tentatively TRBD1 (6 bases). CDR3 length: 13 residues. Trimming stripped 3 bases from V and 4 bases from J, with 10 bases between. CDR1 and CDR2 from the germline V gene are ENHRY and SYGVKD. The CDR3 spells CAISENRAYEQYF. DNA of the CDR3: TGTGCCATCAGTGAAAACAGGGCATACGAGCAGTACTTC.

The chain couples TRBV30 to TRBJ2-5; D is possibly TRBD2 (5 bases). Per germline, CDR1 GTSNPN and CDR2 SVGIG (reference sequence). The CDR3 has 15 residues. Trimming took off 1 base at V and 0 bases at J, with 12 bases between the two ends. This CDR3 is CAWSAHSGNQETQYF. Here the CDR3 DNA reads TGTGCCTGGAGTGCCCACTCGGGGAACCAAGAGACCCAGTACTTC.

The genes are TRBV2 and TRBJ2-1; D is ambiguous. CDR3 length: 14 residues. Germline values: CDR1 SNHLY, CDR2 FYNNEI. V was trimmed by 5 bases and J by 6 bases, leaving 14 bases between them. CDR3 region: CASSMGIMTNEQFF. For the CDR3, the DNA is TGTGCCAGCAGTATGGGGATTATGACCAATGAGCAGTTCTTC.

J is TRBJ2-3 and V is TRBV28, with 11 bases identical to TRBD1. Germline assignment: CDR1 MDHEN and CDR2 SYDVKM. The CDR3 runs 14 residues. Losses at the gene ends were 6 bases for V and 3 bases for J; bases not matched to a gene: 2. CDR3 region: CASSRDRGTDTQYF. In DNA form, the CDR3 reads TGTGCCAGCAGCCGGGACAGGGGGACAGATACGCAGTATTTT.

J is TRBJ1-5 and V is TRBV19; D might be TRBD1 (5 bases). The CDR3 runs 18 residues. Germline CDR1 and CDR2: LNHDA and SQIVND (reference sequence). Trimming cost V 7 bases and J 0 bases, with 22 bases left between them. The CDR3: CASIPQVSLGYSNQPQHF. For the CDR3, the DNA is TGTGCCAGTATCCCACAGGTCTCTTTGGGTTATAGCAATCAGCCCCAGCATTTT.

This chain uses TRBV10-3 with TRBJ2-5; 9 bases map to TRBD2. The V and J ends lost 6 bases and 2 bases, in that order; junction bases with no gene match: 4. CDR1 and CDR2 (germline): ENHRY, SYGVKD. The length of the CDR3 is 14 residues. The CDR3 DNA reads TGTGCCATCAGGGGAGCGGGAGGACAAGAGACCCAGTACTTC. Protein: CAIRGAGGQETQYF.

This chain links TRBV5-1 with TRBJ2-1; 7 nucleotides match TRBD1. CDR3 length: 14 residues. Losses at the gene ends were 4 bases for V and 10 bases for J; bases not matched to a gene: 11. CDR1 and CDR2 (germline): SGHRS, YFSETQ. The CDR3 sequence: CASSQIPGGGEQFF. The CDR3 DNA follows: TGCGCCAGCAGCCAAATTCCAGGGGGTGGCGAGCAGTTCTTC.

A note on this clone: One end of the junction does not line up with germline, which may come from a read error. V is TRBV6-5 and J is TRBJ2-7; D might be TRBD1 (6 bases). Germline loops: CDR1 MNHEY, CDR2 SVGAGI. The CDR3 has 13 residues. The CDR3 reads CASSNRVSSEQYF. The DNA of the CDR3 is TGTGCCAGCAGCAACAGGGTCTCCTCCGAGCAGTACTTC.

The chain is built from TRBV4-3 and TRBJ2-5; D remains ambiguous. The CDR3 totals 13 residues. V lost 1 base, J lost 5 bases, and 8 bases lay in between. From germline, CDR1 is LGHNA and CDR2 YSLEER. This chain's CDR3 is CASSQVGRETQYF. As DNA, the CDR3 is TGCGCCAGCAGCCAAGTGGGTCGGGAGACCCAGTACTTC.

On this clone: The sample carries other DNA sequences with the same CDR3. The gene calls are TRBV19 and TRBJ1-1; TRBD1 might be the D (6 bases). V gave up 3 bases and J gave up 0 bases, with 8 bases separating them. CDR1 and CDR2 (germline): LNHDA, SQIVND (reference sequence). The CDR3 has 14 amino acids. The CDR3 coding sequence is TGTGCCAGTAGTATTGGGGGGCTGAACACTGAAGCTTTCTTT. Protein sequence: CASSIGGLNTEAFF.

This rearrangement joins TRBV6-1 to TRBJ1-2; weak D call: TRBD1 (5 bases). The CDR3 extends over 13 amino acids. Looked up from germline, CDR1 is MNHNS and CDR2 is SASEGT. V lost 6 bases and J lost 6, with 14 bases in between. The CDR3 sequence: CASSQGRVDGYTF. The CDR3 region has the DNA TGTGCCAGCAGCCAGGGACGGGTAGATGGCTACACCTTC.

Written as DNA, the CDR3 is TGTGCCAGCAGCCTCATAGCGGGAGGACAAGAGACCCAGTACTTC. Translation gives CASSLIAGGQETQYF. V and J are TRBV2 and TRBJ2-5; the match to TRBD2 covers 10 bases. Germline V gene sequence: CDR1 SNHLY, CDR2 FYNNEI. The CDR3 length is 15 residues. Trimming at V came to 6 bases and at J to 2 bases, leaving 6 bases not matched to a gene. The whole variable domain, filled in from reference TRBV2 and TRBJ2-5, reads EPEVTQTPSHQVTQMGQEVILRCVPISNHLYFYWYRQILGQKVEFLVSFYNNEISEKSEIFDDQFSVERPDGSNFTLKIRSTKLEDSAMYFCASSLIAGGQETQYFGPGTRLLVL.

The chain recombines TRBV6-1 with TRBJ2-3; 8 nucleotides line up with TRBD1. This CDR3 has 13 residues. After removal of 5 bases from V and 15 bases from J, the junction contained 13 bases not matched to a gene. The germline gives CDR1 MNHNS, CDR2 SASEGT. The CDR3 nucleotides are TGTGCCAGCAGTTTGACCCGGGACAGGCGAGGATATTTT. This encodes CASSLTRDRRGYF.

CDR3 protein: CSVVWTDNEQFF. In DNA form, the CDR3 reads TGCAGCGTTGTTTGGACTGACAATGAGCAGTTCTTC. The rearrangement links TRBV29-1 to TRBJ2-1; maybe TRBD2 (5 bases). Deletions cut 4 bases from V and 5 bases from J, with 9 bases between. The CDR3 has 12 residues. The germline V gene has CDR1 SQVTM and CDR2 ANQGSEA.

For this clone: Germline and junction disagree at one end, which may indicate a read error. DNA for the CDR3: TGTGCCAGCACTTACGACGGCGGGGGAAGCTACGAGCAGTACTTC. Protein product: CASTYDGGGSYEQYF. This rearrangement joins TRBV6-6 to TRBJ2-7, with 7 bases lining up with TRBD2. CDR1 is MNHNY, CDR2 SVGAGI, per germline (reference sequence). The CDR3 is 15 residues long.

A few counts support this clone. This chain connects TRBV27 to TRBJ1-6, with D possibly being TRBD1 (5 bases). V lost 5 bases, J lost 14 bases, and 16 bases lay in between. There are 13 residues in the CDR3. In germline, CDR1 is MNHEY, CDR2 SMNVEV (reference sequence). The CDR3 DNA sequence: TGTGCCAGCAGTCCTTGGACACCATTTTCCCTCCACTTT. Its translation: CASSPWTPFSLHF.

The CDR3 DNA sequence: TGTGCCAGCAGACCCCCACTAGCGGGATCCGAGACCCAGTACTTC. This translates into CASRPPLAGSETQYF. The V gene is TRBV5-5, the J gene TRBJ2-5; 10 nucleotides align to TRBD2. The V gene's germline CDR1 is SGHKS and CDR2 YYEKEE (reference sequence). With V trimmed by 5 bases and J by 5 bases, 9 bases remained unmatched. The CDR3 length is 15 residues.

This chain uses TRBV5-1 with TRBJ1-1, with 7 bases matching TRBD1. CDR1 SGHRS and CDR2 YFSETQ come from the germline V gene. The length of the CDR3 is 15 residues. V shed 2 bases, J shed 1 base, and the junction held 5 bases outside the gene matches. CDR3 sequence reads: CASSFEGARNTEAFF. DNA for the CDR3: TGCGCCAGCAGCTTTGAGGGGGCCCGGAACACTGAAGCTTTCTTT.

J is TRBJ2-3 and V is TRBV30, with D uncertain. V lost 1 base to trimming and J lost 4 bases, with 6 bases between them. This CDR3 is built from 12 residues. CDR1 is GTSNPN, CDR2 SVGIG, per germline (reference sequence). The CDR3 sequence is CAWSDQPDTQYF. The DNA for the CDR3 is TGTGCCTGGAGTGACCAGCCAGATACGCAGTATTTT.